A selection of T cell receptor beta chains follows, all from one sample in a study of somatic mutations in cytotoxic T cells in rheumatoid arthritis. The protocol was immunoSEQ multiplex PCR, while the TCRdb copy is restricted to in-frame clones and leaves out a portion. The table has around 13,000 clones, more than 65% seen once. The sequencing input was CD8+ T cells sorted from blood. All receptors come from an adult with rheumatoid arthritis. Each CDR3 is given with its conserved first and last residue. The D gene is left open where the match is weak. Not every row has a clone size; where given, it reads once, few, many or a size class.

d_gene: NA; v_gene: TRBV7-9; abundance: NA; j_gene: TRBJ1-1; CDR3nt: TGTGCCAGCAGCTTAGGAGGTTTGGGGGTTGATGAAGCTTTCTTT; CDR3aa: CASSLGGLGVDEAFF
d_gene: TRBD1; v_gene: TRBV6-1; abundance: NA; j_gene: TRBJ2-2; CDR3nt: TGTGCCAGCAGTGAGACAGGGGACACCGGGGAGCTGTTTTTT; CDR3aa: CASSETGDTGELFF
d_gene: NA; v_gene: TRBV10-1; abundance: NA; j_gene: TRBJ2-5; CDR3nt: TGCGCCAGCAGTGAGCTACTCTCCGGCAAGCAGTACTTC; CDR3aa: CASSELLSGKQYF
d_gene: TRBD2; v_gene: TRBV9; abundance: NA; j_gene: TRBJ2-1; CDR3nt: TGTGCCAGCAGCGCAGAACTGGGACTAGCGGTTTACAATGAGCAGTTCTTC; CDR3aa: CASSAELGLAVYNEQFF
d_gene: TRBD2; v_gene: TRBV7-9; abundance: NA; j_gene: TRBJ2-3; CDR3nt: TGTGCCAGCAGCTTAGGGGCAAGCGGGATCTCGGATACGCAGTATTTT; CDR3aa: CASSLGASGISDTQYF
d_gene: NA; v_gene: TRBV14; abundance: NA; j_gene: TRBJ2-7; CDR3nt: TGTGCCAGCAGCCACCGGGACGTAGACTACGAGCAGTACTTC; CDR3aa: CASSHRDVDYEQYF
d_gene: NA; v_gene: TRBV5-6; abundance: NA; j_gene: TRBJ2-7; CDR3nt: TGTGCCAGCAGCTTGCCAGGGGCCTACGAGCAGTACTTC; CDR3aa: CASSLPGAYEQYF
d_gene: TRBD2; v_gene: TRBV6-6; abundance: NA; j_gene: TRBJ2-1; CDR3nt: TGTGCCAGCAATCCGTTCGCGGGAGGGCAGAATGAGCAGTTCTTC; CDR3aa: CASNPFAGGQNEQFF
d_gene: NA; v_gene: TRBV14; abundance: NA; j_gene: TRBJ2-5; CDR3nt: TGTGCCAGCAGCCAAGCGGGGAACGTAAAGACCCAGTACTTC; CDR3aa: CASSQAGNVKTQYF
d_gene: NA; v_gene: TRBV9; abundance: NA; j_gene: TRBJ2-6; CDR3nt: TGTGCCAGCAGCACACAAGGAGGGGCGCGATCTGGGGCCAACGTCCTGACTTTC; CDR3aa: CASSTQGGARSGANVLTF
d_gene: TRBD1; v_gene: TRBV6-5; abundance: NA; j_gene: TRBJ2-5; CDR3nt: TGTGCCAGCAGTCCCCCCGGGACAGGTTATGACCCCCAGTACTTC; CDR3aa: CASSPPGTGYDPQYF
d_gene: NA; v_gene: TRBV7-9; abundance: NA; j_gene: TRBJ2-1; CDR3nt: TGTGCCAGCAGATACTACGACGATGAGCAGTTCTTC; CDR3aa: CASRYYDDEQFF
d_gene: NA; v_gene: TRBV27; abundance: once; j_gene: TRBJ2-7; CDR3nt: TGTGCCAGCAGCCAGGGTGATAGGTACGAGCAGTACTTC; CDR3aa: CASSQGDRYEQYF
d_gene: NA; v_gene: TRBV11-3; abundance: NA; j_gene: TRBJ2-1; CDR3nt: TGTGCCAGCAGCTTAGATTGGAGGGGGGACTGGCATGAGCAGTTCTTC; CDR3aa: CASSLDWRGDWHEQFF
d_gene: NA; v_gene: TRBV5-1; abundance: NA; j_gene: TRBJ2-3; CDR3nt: TGCGCCAGCAGCCCGAACGGTTTCAGCACAGATACGCAGTATTTT; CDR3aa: CASSPNGFSTDTQYF
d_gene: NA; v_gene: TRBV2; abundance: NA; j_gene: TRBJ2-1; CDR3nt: TGTGCCAGCAGTATGGGACCGACTTACAATGAGCAGTTCTTC; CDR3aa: CASSMGPTYNEQFF
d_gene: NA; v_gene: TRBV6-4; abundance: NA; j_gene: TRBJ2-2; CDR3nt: TGTGCCAGCAGGGCCCCCCGGACCGGGGAGCTGTTTTTT; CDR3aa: CASRAPRTGELFF
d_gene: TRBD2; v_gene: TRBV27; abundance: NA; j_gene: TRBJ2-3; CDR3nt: TGTGCCAGCAGTTTGAGGGGACTAGGAACAGATACGCAGTATTTT; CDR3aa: CASSLRGLGTDTQYF
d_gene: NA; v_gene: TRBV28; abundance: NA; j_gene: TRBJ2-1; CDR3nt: TGTGCCAGCAGGAAGGGGGAGGTCCCGTACAATGAGCAGTTCTTC; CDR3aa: CASRKGEVPYNEQFF
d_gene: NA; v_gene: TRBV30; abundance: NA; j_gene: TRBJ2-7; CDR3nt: TGTGCCTGGAGTCCACCAGGACTGGGGTACGAGCAGTACTTC; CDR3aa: CAWSPPGLGYEQYF
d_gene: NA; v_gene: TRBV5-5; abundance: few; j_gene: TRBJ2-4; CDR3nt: TGTGCCAGCAGCGGAGCCAAAAACATTCAGTACTTC; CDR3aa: CASSGAKNIQYF
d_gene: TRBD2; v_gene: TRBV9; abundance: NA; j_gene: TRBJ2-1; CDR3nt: TGTGCCAGCAGCGTAGACTCTAGCGGGAGAAACAATGAGCAGTTCTTC; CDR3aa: CASSVDSSGRNNEQFF
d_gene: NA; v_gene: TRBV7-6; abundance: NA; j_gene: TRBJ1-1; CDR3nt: TGTGCCAGCAGCTGGGGCGCTGAAGCTTTCTTT; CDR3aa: CASSWGAEAFF
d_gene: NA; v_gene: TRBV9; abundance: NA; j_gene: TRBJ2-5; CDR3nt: TGTGCCAGCAGCGTTTACGGCAGCCGGTCCGGAGAGACCCAGTACTTC; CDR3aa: CASSVYGSRSGETQYF
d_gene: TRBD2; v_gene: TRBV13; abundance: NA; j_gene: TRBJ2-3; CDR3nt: TGTGCCAGCAGCGTCGGGACTAGCGGACTTAGCACAGATACGCAGTATTTT; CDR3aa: CASSVGTSGLSTDTQYF
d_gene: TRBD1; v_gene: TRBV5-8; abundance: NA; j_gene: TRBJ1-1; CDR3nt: TGTGCCAGCAGCACCTGGACAGGGGCTGACACTGAAGCTTTCTTT; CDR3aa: CASSTWTGADTEAFF
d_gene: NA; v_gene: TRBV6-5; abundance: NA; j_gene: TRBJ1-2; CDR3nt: TGTGCCAGCAGTTACAAAGGGCAGAACTATGGCTACACCTTC; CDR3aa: CASSYKGQNYGYTF
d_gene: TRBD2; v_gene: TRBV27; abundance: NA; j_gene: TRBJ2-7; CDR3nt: TGTGCCAGCGGGACTAGCGGCTACGAGCAGTACTTC; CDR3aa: CASGTSGYEQYF
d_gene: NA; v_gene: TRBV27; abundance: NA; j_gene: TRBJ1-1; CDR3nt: TGTGCCAGCAGTTTGGGGCGTGAAGCTTTCTTT; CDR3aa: CASSLGREAFF
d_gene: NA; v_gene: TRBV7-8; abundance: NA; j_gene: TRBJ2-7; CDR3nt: TGTGCCAGCAGCTTACTTGGAGGGACCTCCTACGAGCAGTACTTC; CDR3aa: CASSLLGGTSYEQYF
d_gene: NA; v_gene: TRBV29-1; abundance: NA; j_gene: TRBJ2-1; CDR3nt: TGCAGCGTTGAGGCTTGGGCGAATGAGCAGTTCTTC; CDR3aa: CSVEAWANEQFF
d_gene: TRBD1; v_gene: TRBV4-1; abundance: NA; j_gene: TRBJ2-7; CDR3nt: TGCGCCAGCAGCCAAGCTGAGACAGGGCCCGACGACGAGCAGTACTTC; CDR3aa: CASSQAETGPDDEQYF
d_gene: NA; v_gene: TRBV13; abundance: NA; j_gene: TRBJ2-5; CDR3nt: TGTGCCAGCAGCTTAACCTCAGTAGAACGGTACTTC; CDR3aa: CASSLTSVERYF
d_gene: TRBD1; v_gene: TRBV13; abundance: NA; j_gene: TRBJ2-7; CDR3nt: TGTGCCAGCAGTCAGGGGGCAGATTACGAGCAGTACTTC; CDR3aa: CASSQGADYEQYF
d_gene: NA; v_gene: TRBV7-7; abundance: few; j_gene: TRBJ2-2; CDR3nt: TGTGCTAGCAGCCCTCGGGCAGGGGGGATTTTCACCGGGGAGCTGTTTTTT; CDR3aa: CASSPRAGGIFTGELFF
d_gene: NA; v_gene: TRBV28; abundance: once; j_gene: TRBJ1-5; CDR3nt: TGTGCCAGCAGTTTCGACAGAGGGGGACAGCCCCAGCATTTT; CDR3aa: CASSFDRGGQPQHF
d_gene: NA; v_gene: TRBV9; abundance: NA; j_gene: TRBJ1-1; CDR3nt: TGTGCCAGCAGCCCCTGGGGACAGAACACTGAAGCTTTCTTT; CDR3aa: CASSPWGQNTEAFF
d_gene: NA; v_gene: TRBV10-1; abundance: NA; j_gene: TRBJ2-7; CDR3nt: TGCGCCAGCAGTGCGGCCAGGAGCTCCTACGAGCAGTACTTC; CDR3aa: CASSAARSSYEQYF